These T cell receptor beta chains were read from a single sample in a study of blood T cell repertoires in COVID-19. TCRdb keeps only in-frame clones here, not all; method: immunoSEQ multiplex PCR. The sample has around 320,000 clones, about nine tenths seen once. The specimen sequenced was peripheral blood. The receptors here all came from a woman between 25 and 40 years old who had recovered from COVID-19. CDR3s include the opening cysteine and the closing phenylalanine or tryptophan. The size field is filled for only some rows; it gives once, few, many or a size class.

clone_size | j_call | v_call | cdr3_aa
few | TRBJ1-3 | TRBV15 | CATGRGEASGNTIYF
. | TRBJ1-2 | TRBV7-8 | CASSLGGLGYGYTF
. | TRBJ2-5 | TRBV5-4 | CASSPPSGGTETQYF
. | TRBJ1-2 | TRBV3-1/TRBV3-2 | CASSQEPGQADTF
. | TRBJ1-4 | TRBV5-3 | CARSPDIDNEKLFF
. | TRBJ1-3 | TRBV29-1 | CSVEKGSGNTIYF
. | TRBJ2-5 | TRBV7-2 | CASSFQRGGGETQYF
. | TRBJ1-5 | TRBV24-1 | CATSDADQPQHF
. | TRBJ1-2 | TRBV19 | CASSMRTFFNYGYTF
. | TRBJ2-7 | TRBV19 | CASRTDDRFDEQYF
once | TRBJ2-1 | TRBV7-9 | CASSSGQGSVHEQFF
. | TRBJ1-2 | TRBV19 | CASRTTPNYGYTF
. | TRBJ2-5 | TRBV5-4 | CASRADLAGGHETQYF
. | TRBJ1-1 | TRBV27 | CASSATGTEAFF
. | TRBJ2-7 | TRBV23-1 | CASSQSQDTDYYEQYF
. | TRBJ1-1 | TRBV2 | CARSGTGDEAFF
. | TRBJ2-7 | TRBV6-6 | CASSLLGQGGNEQYF
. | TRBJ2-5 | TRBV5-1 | CASSPNGRRGETQYF
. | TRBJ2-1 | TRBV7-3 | CASSATGFEQFF
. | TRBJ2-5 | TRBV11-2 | CASRDFRTGGQETQYF
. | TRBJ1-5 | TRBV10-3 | CAISGRQGSNQPQHF
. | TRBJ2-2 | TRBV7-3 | CASSNRGLAGAPGTGELFF
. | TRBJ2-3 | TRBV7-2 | CASSLMRGGATDTQYF
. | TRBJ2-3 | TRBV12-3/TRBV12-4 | CASSLPVGDTQYF
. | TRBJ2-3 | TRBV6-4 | CASKRGEDTDTQYF
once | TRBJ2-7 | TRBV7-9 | CASSLGQGARYEQYF
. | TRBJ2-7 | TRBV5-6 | CASSLGAGSSYEQYF
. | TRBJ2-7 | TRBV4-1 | CASSPDGTGRYEQYF
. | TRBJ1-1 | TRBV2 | CASTFTSVNTEAFF
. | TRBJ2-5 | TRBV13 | CASSLGLGGGETQYF
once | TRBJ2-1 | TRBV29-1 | CSARQGADNEQFF
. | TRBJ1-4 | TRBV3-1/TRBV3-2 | CASSQRQGGEKLFF
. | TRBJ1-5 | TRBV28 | CASSAAGQPQHF
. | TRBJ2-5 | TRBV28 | CASSWGSVETQYF
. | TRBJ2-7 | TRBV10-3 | CAISELETSGSYEQYF
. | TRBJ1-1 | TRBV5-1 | CASSPEPDRVLYEAFF
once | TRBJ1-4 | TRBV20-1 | CSASRGLEKLFF
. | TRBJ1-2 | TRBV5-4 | CASSTFYGYTF
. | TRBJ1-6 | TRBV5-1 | CASSPGTGGSPLHF
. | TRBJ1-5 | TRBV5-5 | CASSPGHTGDQPQHF
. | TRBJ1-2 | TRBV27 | CASGTRRLANYGYTF
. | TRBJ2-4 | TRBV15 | CATSRDRGQGWSIQYF
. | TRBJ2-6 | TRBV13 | CASSLGRRTGANVLTF
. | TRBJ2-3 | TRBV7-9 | CASSPLAGATDTQYF
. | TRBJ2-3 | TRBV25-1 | CASSEWGGIHTDTQYF
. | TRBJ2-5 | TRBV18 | CASSPRREETQYF
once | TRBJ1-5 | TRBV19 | CASSILEVGQPQHF
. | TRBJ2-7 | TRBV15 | CATRDRINEQYF
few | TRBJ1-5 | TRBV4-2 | CASSQDPPSGTGSNQPQHF
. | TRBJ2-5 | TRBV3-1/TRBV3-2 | CASSQATQETQYF
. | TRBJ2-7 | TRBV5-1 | CASSLAKTYEQYF